The 26 T cell receptor beta chains presented below share a single source sample, sequenced in a study of T cells expressing NK-cell markers. From the 5' RACE reads, TCRdb lists one entry per CDR3 protein and no DNA. Its clone listing holds approximately 460,000 distinct CDR3 sequences. Material for sequencing was blood T cells: a sorted CD56 or NKG2C T cell subset, CD4+ or CD8+ T cells, or bulk PBMC T cells (not recorded which). The source of these receptors is a woman aged 18-70 years in good health.

The chain employs TRBV12-3 or TRBV12-4 and TRBJ2-5; TCRdb returns TRBD1, unconfirmable since there is no DNA. This CDR3 is 13 amino acids long. The CDR3 here is CASSWSGSETQYF.

The CDR3 region is CASSQTSGGLQETQYF. V and J are TRBV5-1 and TRBJ2-5; TCRdb's D call, TRBD2, is unchecked because there is no DNA. CDR1 and CDR2 (germline): SGHRS, YFSETQ. The CDR3 loop spans 16 amino acids.

The gene calls are TRBV29-1 and TRBJ1-1. The CDR3 is 12 residues long. CDR1 is SQVTM and CDR2 is ANQGSEA in the germline V gene. CDR3 protein: CSVEFLNTEAFF.

This rearrangement joins TRBV6-1 to TRBJ2-5. CDR1 and CDR2 (germline): MNHNS, SASEGT. The length of the CDR3 is 13 residues. The CDR3 loop is CASWVGYQETQYF.

The CDR3 here is CASSLSAGSHYEQYF. The chain uses TRBV28 and TRBJ2-7. The CDR3 is made up of 15 amino acids. CDR1 and CDR2 from the germline V gene are MDHEN and SYDVKM.

The chain recombines TRBV7-8 with TRBJ2-7; lacking DNA, the TRBD1 call made by TCRdb goes unchecked. The CDR3 sequence is 15 residues long. The germline V gene has CDR1 SGHVS and CDR2 FQNEAQ. The CDR3: CASSLRDKLSNEQYF.

The V gene is TRBV21-1, the J gene TRBJ1-1; the TCRdb call, TRBD1, lacks DNA for checking. TRBV21-1 is a known pseudogene. CDR3 length: 17 residues. This chain's CDR3 is CASSRTRDRVTDTEAFF.

This chain joins TRBV6-2 or TRBV6-3 and TRBJ2-2; TCRdb indicates TRBD1, and absent DNA this call remains unverified. The CDR3 length is 14 residues. Germline CDR1 is MNHEY and CDR2 is SVGEGT. CDR3 in amino acids: CASSYGQKTGELFF.

The rearrangement uses TRBV20-1 and TRBJ2-5. There are 12 residues in the CDR3. Germline-derived CDR1 and CDR2 are DFQATT and SNEGSKA (reference sequence). The CDR3 loop reads CSAPTPQETQYF.

The gene calls are TRBV20-1 and TRBJ2-3; TCRdb proposes TRBD2, but this gene call is untestable without DNA. The CDR3 length is 13 residues. The germline V gene has CDR1 DFQATT and CDR2 SNEGSKA (reference sequence). The CDR3 is CSASSGKVDTQYF.

This chain connects TRBV7-9 to TRBJ1-2; TCRdb outputs TRBD1, but without DNA this stays unchecked. The CDR3 loop spans 15 amino acids. Germline V gene data show CDR1 as SEHNR and CDR2 as FQNEAQ (reference sequence). The CDR3 sequence is CASTTGQGDGYGYTF.

This rearrangement joins TRBV27 to TRBJ1-1. CDR1 MNHEY and CDR2 SMNVEV come from the germline V gene (reference sequence). This CDR3 spans 11 amino acids. The CDR3 is CASSSRSVAFF.

V gene TRBV20-1 combines with J gene TRBJ2-1; TCRdb gives TRBD1 as the D gene, but with no DNA this cannot be confirmed. CDR1 DFQATT and CDR2 SNEGSKA come from the germline V gene (reference sequence). The length of the CDR3 is 14 residues. The CDR3 region is CSAQPGSHGDEQFF.

The chain recombines TRBV5-1 with TRBJ2-1; the TRBD2 assignment by TCRdb is unverifiable without DNA. The CDR3 runs 13 residues. Germline V gene data show CDR1 as SGHRS and CDR2 as YFSETQ. The CDR3 spells CASSQEGFNEQFF.

The chain is built from TRBV12-3 or TRBV12-4 and TRBJ1-2; TCRdb proposes TRBD1, but this gene call is untestable without DNA. The CDR3 is 17 residues long. CDR3 sequence reads: CASSPSGQGRANYGYTF.

The chain uses TRBV7-9 and TRBJ2-5. The CDR3 contains 13 residues. The V gene's germline CDR1 is SEHNR and CDR2 FQNEAQ (reference sequence). The CDR3 loop is CASSLGIGSTQYF.

The genes are TRBV5-6 and TRBJ1-5; absent DNA, TCRdb's TRBD1 call cannot be checked. This CDR3 has 17 residues. Germline CDR1 is SGHDT and CDR2 is YYEEEE. The CDR3 loop reads CASSLAGGRPNNQPQHF.

CDR3 in amino acids: CASSQGRTGSDTEAFF. V is TRBV4-3 and J is TRBJ1-1; TCRdb's D gene call, TRBD1, goes unchecked for lack of DNA. There are 16 residues in the CDR3. From germline, CDR1 is LGHNA and CDR2 YSLEER.

The chain has TRBV12-3 or TRBV12-4 and TRBJ2-1; the TCRdb D gene call, TRBD1, has no DNA to confirm it. The CDR3 loop spans 15 amino acids. Here the CDR3 reads CASSTTGTSDGEQFF.

The rearrangement joins TRBV9 to TRBJ2-1; TCRdb designates TRBD2, a call that cannot be tested without DNA. The germline V gene encodes CDR1 SGDLS and CDR2 YYNGEE. CDR3 length equals 15 residues. This CDR3 is CASAIGGSGVNEQFF. Full variable domain (outside the CDR3, taken from reference TRBV9 and TRBJ2-1): DSGVTQTPKHLITATGQRVTLRCSPRSGDLSVYWYQQSLDQGLQFLIQYYNGEERAKGNILERFSAQQFPDLHSELNLSSLELGDSALYFCASAIGGSGVNEQFFGPGTRLTVL.

V usage is TRBV3-1 and J usage is TRBJ1-2. The CDR3 contains 14 residues. Germline V CDR1 and CDR2: LGHDT, YNNKEL (reference sequence). CDR3 amino acids: CASSQAGPNYGYTF.

J is TRBJ1-2 and V is TRBV6-2 or TRBV6-3; TCRdb's assignment of TRBD1 cannot be checked, as there is no DNA. The CDR3 totals 12 residues. CDR1 and CDR2 from the germline V gene are MNHEY and SVGEGT. The CDR3 is CATLTGRHGYTF.

The chain carries TRBV15 and TRBJ1-5. The CDR3 totals 16 residues. Germline V lookup: CDR1 LNHNV, CDR2 YYDKDF (reference sequence). CDR3 loop: CATSRNRGGMRQPQHF.

The gene calls are TRBV5-1 and TRBJ2-1; TCRdb's D gene call, TRBD1, goes unchecked for lack of DNA. Germline V gene sequence: CDR1 SGHRS, CDR2 YFSETQ. CDR3 length: 15 amino acids. The CDR3 loop is CASSLLRRGGNEQFF.

The V call is TRBV7-2, the J call TRBJ1-4; TCRdb outputs TRBD1, but without DNA this stays unchecked. Germline-derived CDR1 and CDR2 are SGHTA and FQGNSA. The CDR3 has 13 residues. The chain's CDR3 is CASSRQGGEKLFF.

The chain is built from TRBV20-1 and TRBJ2-4; TCRdb outputs TRBD1, but without DNA this stays unchecked. The CDR3 consists of 13 residues. Germline V gene sequence: CDR1 DFQATT, CDR2 SNEGSKA (reference sequence). CDR3 amino acids: CSARQGALDIQYF.